One sample yielded the 11 T cell receptor beta chains listed below, sequenced in a study of T cells in Graves' hyperthyroidism and ophthalmopathy. RNA transcripts gave rise to amplified TCR beta CDR3 regions. The HTBI primer set served for first-round RT-PCR of the TCR CDR3. One entry per CDR3 protein results from TCRdb running MiXCR on the multiplex PCR reads. The table includes more than 300,000 distinct CDR3 sequences, roughly 13% detected once. The sequenced sample consisted of blood. All receptors derive from a woman aged 60-70 years with Graves' hyperthyroidism.

V is TRBV20-1 and J is TRBJ2-1, with D unclear. V was cut by 3 bases and J by 3 bases, with 9 bases left in between. Per germline, CDR1 DFQATT and CDR2 SNEGSKA (reference sequence). This CDR3 spans 13 amino acids. CDR3 sequence: CSASSSLYNEQFF. CDR3 DNA sequence: TGCAGTGCTAGTTCTAGTCTCTACAATGAGCAGTTCTTC.

This clonotype was observed a handful of times. This chain uses TRBV20-1 with TRBJ2-3; 13 bases agree with TRBD2. This CDR3 spans 15 amino acids. Trimming took 3 bases from V and 3 from J; bases not matched to a gene: 3. Germline CDR1 reads DFQATT; CDR2 reads SNEGSKA (reference sequence). CDR3 sequence (DNA): TGCAGTGCTAGTGGGACTAGCGGGAAGACAGATACGCAGTATTTT. It translates to CSASGTSGKTDTQYF.

This clonotype has ten or more counts. J is TRBJ1-2 and V is TRBV19; D not resolved. The V gene's germline CDR1 is LNHDA and CDR2 SQIVND (reference sequence). V was shortened by 1 base and J by 2 bases, with 11 bases between the two germline ends. This CDR3 contains 15 residues. CDR3 sequence reads: CASSIGVRPNYGYTF. As DNA, the CDR3 is TGTGCCAGTAGTATAGGCGTCCGCCCAAACTATGGCTACACCTTC.

This clonotype was detected ten times or more. The chain recombines TRBV5-8 with TRBJ1-1; D perhaps matches TRBD1 (6 bases). The ends were cut back, 4 bases at V and 7 bases at J, with 14 bases in the middle. The V gene's germline CDR1 is SGHTS and CDR2 YDEGEE. The CDR3 is 13 amino acids. CDR3 region: CASSVTGQLEAFF. The CDR3 coding sequence is TGTGCCAGCAGCGTTACCGGACAGCTTGAAGCTTTCTTT.

In this sample, this clonotype turned up many times. V usage is TRBV27 and J usage is TRBJ1-1; TRBD1 is a possible D gene (5 bases). Germline-derived CDR1 and CDR2 are MNHEY and SMNVEV (reference sequence). The CDR3 length is 14 residues. V was cut by 7 bases and J by 0 bases, with 12 bases left in between. The chain's CDR3 is CASTLQDMNTEAFF. As DNA, the CDR3 is TGTGCCAGCACTTTGCAGGACATGAACACTGAAGCTTTCTTT.

This chain joins TRBV27 and TRBJ2-7; 8 positions match TRBD2. Per germline, CDR1 MNHEY and CDR2 SMNVEV (reference sequence). Unmatched junction bases numbered 6, after V lost 2 bases and J lost 0 bases. This CDR3 is built from 16 residues. The CDR3 region is CASSLGSGRTSYEQYF. CDR3 DNA: TGTGCCAGCAGTTTAGGAAGCGGGAGAACCTCCTACGAGCAGTACTTC.

The table lists this clonotype with a few counts. This chain joins TRBV14 and TRBJ2-3; 8 nucleotides match TRBD2. The CDR3 contains 18 residues. Germline trimming cut 0 bases from V and 4 bases from J; bases unmatched to any gene: 12. Germline V gives CDR1 SGHDN, CDR2 FVKESK. The chain's CDR3 is CASSQDLTSGIPPDTQYF. As DNA, the CDR3 is TGTGCCAGCAGCCAAGATCTTACTAGCGGAATACCGCCAGATACGCAGTATTTT. Complete variable domain (other parts from reference TRBV14 and TRBJ2-3): EAGVTQFPSHSVIEKGQTVTLRCDPISGHDNLYWYRRVMGKEIKFLLHFVKESKQDESGMPNNRFLAERTGGTYSTLKVQPAELEDSGVYFCASSQDLTSGIPPDTQYFGPGTRLTVL.

The V call is TRBV29-1, the J call TRBJ1-1; tentatively, D is TRBD1 (6 bases). The germline V gene encodes CDR1 SQVTM and CDR2 ANQGSEA. V shed 1 base and J shed 11 bases, with 11 bases lying between them. This CDR3 region has 11 residues. CDR3 nucleotides: TGCAGCGTTGAAGGGGGCAGGGGCGCTTTCTTT. Translating gives CSVEGGRGAFF.

This clonotype was counted a few times. The chain uses TRBV7-3 and TRBJ1-1; TRBD1 aligns across 12 bases. After removal of 1 base from V and 5 bases from J, the junction contained 2 bases not matched to a gene. CDR1 SGHTA and CDR2 FQGTGA come from the germline V gene. The CDR3 sequence is 15 residues long. The CDR3 coding sequence is TGTGCCAGCAGCTTAATGGGACAGGGGGCGACTGAAGCTTTCTTT. Translated: CASSLMGQGATEAFF.

The chain carries TRBV27 and TRBJ2-3; D perhaps matches TRBD2 (5 bases). This CDR3 spans 15 amino acids. Germline loops: CDR1 MNHEY, CDR2 SMNVEV (reference sequence). Trimming took off 6 bases at V and 4 bases at J, with 17 bases between the two ends. The DNA of the CDR3 is TGTGCCAGCAGGACTAACTTCGGAGTCCCAGATACGCAGTATTTT. Amino acids: CASRTNFGVPDTQYF.

V gene TRBV12-3 or TRBV12-4 combines with J gene TRBJ2-3; TRBD2 aligns across 12 bases. V shed 5 bases and J 5 bases; nucleotides not matched to a gene: 5. The CDR3 covers 15 residues. The CDR3 DNA sequence: TGTGCCAGCAGTCACAGACTAGCGGGAGAAGATACGCAGTATTTT. Its translation is CASSHRLAGEDTQYF.